These T cell receptor beta chains were read from a single sample in a study of control samples from healthy donors and cancer patients. Measured with immunoSEQ multiplex PCR; TCRdb has only the in-frame clones, and not every one. This table has 150,000 to 200,000 clones, 88% appearing once. What was sequenced was blood. Every receptor here comes from a woman younger than 45 in good health. CDR3s include the opening cysteine and the closing phenylalanine or tryptophan. D genes are given only for firm matches. Clone size is given for some rows only: seen once, a few or many times, or a class if the clone is expanded.

j_gene | d_gene | abundance | v_gene | CDR3aa | CDR3nt
TRBJ2-7 | . | . | TRBV19 | CASSIGPRVVYEQYF | TGTGCCAGTAGTATAGGCCCGCGAGTCGTATACGAGCAGTACTTC
TRBJ2-2 | . | . | TRBV5-1 | CASSLAGTGELFF | TGCGCCAGCAGCTTGGCGGGCACCGGGGAGCTGTTTTTT
TRBJ1-1 | . | . | TRBV11-1 | CASSLNGGMENTEAFF | TGTGCCAGCAGCTTAAACGGGGGGATGGAGAACACTGAAGCTTTCTTT
TRBJ1-1 | TRBD1 | . | TRBV5-1 | CASSLLTGLGNTEAFF | TGCGCCAGCAGCTTACTGACAGGGCTCGGAAACACTGAAGCTTTCTTT
TRBJ1-4 | TRBD1 | once | TRBV2 | CASSEPPTRQGTNEKLFF | TGTGCCAGCAGTGAACCACCAACCCGACAGGGCACTAATGAAAAACTGTTTTTT
TRBJ1-6 | TRBD1 | once | TRBV7-2 | CASSLEGQGYSPLHF | TGTGCCAGCAGCCTTGAGGGACAGGGTTATTCACCCCTCCACTTT
TRBJ1-1 | . | . | TRBV19 | CASRQGRKNTEAFF | TGTGCCAGTAGACAGGGACGGAAGAACACTGAAGCTTTCTTT
TRBJ1-2 | TRBD1 | . | TRBV14 | CASSSGTGEGGYTF | TGTGCCAGCAGCTCCGGGACAGGGGAGGGTGGCTACACCTTC
TRBJ2-2 | . | . | TRBV9 | CASSARTVANTGELFF | TGTGCCAGCAGCGCCCGGACAGTCGCGAACACCGGGGAGCTGTTTTTT
TRBJ2-1 | . | . | TRBV6-6 | CASSYPPGTGYNEQFF | TGTGCCAGCAGTTATCCCCCGGGGACGGGCTACAATGAGCAGTTCTTC
TRBJ2-1 | . | . | TRBV28 | CASSLWGRNNEQFF | TGTGCCAGCAGTTTATGGGGGAGAAACAATGAGCAGTTCTTC
TRBJ2-3 | TRBD1 | . | TRBV5-4 | CASSFEGARTDTQYF | TGTGCCAGCAGCTTTGAGGGGGCCAGGACAGATACGCAGTATTTT
TRBJ1-6 | TRBD1 | . | TRBV5-5 | CASSLGDRAFSPLHF | TGTGCCAGCAGCTTGGGTGACAGGGCTTTTTCACCCCTCCACTTT
TRBJ2-1 | . | . | TRBV21-1 | CASSITRSYNEQFF | TGTGCCAGCAGCATAACTAGATCTTACAATGAGCAGTTCTTC
TRBJ2-7 | TRBD2 | . | TRBV19 | CASSIQAGGFYEQYF | TGTGCCAGTAGTATACAGGCGGGAGGCTTCTACGAGCAGTACTTC
TRBJ1-1 | . | . | TRBV29-1 | CSVEGYAGGVTEAFF | TGCAGCGTTGAAGGGTATGCAGGAGGCGTCACTGAAGCTTTCTTT
TRBJ1-3 | . | . | TRBV4-2 | CASSQEAPGWLSGNTIYF | TGTGCCAGCAGCCAAGAAGCCCCAGGGTGGTTGTCAGGAAACACCATATATTTT
TRBJ2-2 | TRBD2 | . | TRBV6-6 | CASRRTSGGNTGELFF | TGTGCCAGCAGACGGACTAGCGGGGGGAACACCGGGGAGCTGTTTTTT
TRBJ2-7 | . | . | TRBV7-9 | CASSLGTLRGYEQYF | TGTGCCAGCAGCTTGGGGACCCTCAGAGGCTACGAGCAGTACTTC
TRBJ1-5 | TRBD1 | . | TRBV7-2 | CASSSGTGNPLQPQHF | TGTGCCAGCAGCTCCGGGACAGGGAACCCCCTTCAGCCCCAGCATTTT
TRBJ1-5 | . | . | TRBV6-6 | CASSSPRENQPQHF | TGTGCCAGCAGTTCTCCACGGGAGAATCAGCCCCAGCATTTT
TRBJ2-6 | . | . | TRBV28 | CASNGNTGANVLTF | TGTGCCAGCAACGGGAATACTGGGGCCAACGTCCTGACTTTC
TRBJ1-6 | . | . | TRBV5-5 | CASSLTLNSPLHF | TGTGCCAGCAGCTTAACACTGAATTCACCCCTCCACTTT
TRBJ1-2 | . | once | TRBV6-5 | CASSLQGGPYGYTF | TGTGCCAGCAGTTTACAGGGAGGGCCCTATGGCTACACCTTC
TRBJ1-4 | . | . | TRBV5-4 | CASSLSIATNEKLFF | TGTGCCAGCAGCTTATCGATTGCAACTAATGAAAAACTGTTTTTT
TRBJ1-1 | . | . | TRBV15 | CATSRDLDRGPAFF | TGTGCCACCAGCAGAGATTTGGACAGAGGTCCAGCTTTCTTT
TRBJ1-2 | . | . | TRBV28 | CASRAREEGYTF | TGTGCCAGCAGAGCCAGGGAAGAGGGCTACACCTTC
TRBJ2-5 | TRBD1 | . | TRBV29-1 | CSVEQGARETQYF | TGCAGCGTTGAACAGGGGGCACGAGAGACCCAGTACTTC
TRBJ1-1 | . | . | TRBV5-1 | CASSLVGYTEAFF | TGCGCCAGCAGCTTGGTCGGATACACTGAAGCTTTCTTT
TRBJ1-2 | . | . | TRBV4-1 | CASSQEGQPLGYGYTF | TGCGCCAGCAGCCAAGAGGGGCAGCCGCTAGGCTATGGCTACACCTTC
TRBJ2-1 | . | . | TRBV2 | CAGWRGNNEQFF | TGTGCCGGGTGGAGGGGGAACAATGAGCAGTTCTTC
TRBJ2-3 | TRBD1 | . | TRBV5-1 | CASSSGQGWTDTQYF | TGCGCCAGCAGCTCCGGACAGGGGTGGACAGATACGCAGTATTTT
TRBJ2-6 | TRBD1 | . | TRBV9 | CASRGGAGANVLTF | TGTGCCAGCAGAGGGGGCGCTGGGGCCAACGTCCTGACTTTC
TRBJ1-2 | . | . | TRBV9 | CASSVGHSAEGYTF | TGTGCCAGCAGCGTTGGACACTCCGCGGAAGGCTACACCTTC